This T cell receptor (beta chain) was obtained from a study of shared clonotypes between healthy human individuals. As processed by the authors: Filtering differed since immunoSEQ provided only junctions, with no quality scores. This table comes from immunoSEQ multiplex PCR, and its TCRdb copy is limited to in-frame clones, with some not included. The V and J calls and clone size were taken over from that table, and D and trimming were inferred from the DNA. The table shows about 2.1 million clones, with over 85% occurring only once. Naive-designated CD8 cells lacked CD45RO, were positively enriched for CCR7, and omitted terminally differentiated effector memory CD45RA+ cells. Germline assignment: CDR1 MDHEN and CDR2 SYDVKM. The V and J ends lost 7 bases and 4 bases respectively, with 11 bases between them. The CDR3 spans 12 residues.

The rearrangement joins TRBV28 to TRBJ2-7; D is unresolved. The sample was naive CD8+ T cells from PBMCs. The sequence was obtained from a man younger than 30 in good health. Some clones in this sample may be carry-over from other donors' samples. The CDR3 coding sequence is TGTGCCAGCACGAGGTATATGTACGAGCAGTACTTC. This gives the protein CASTRYMYEQYF.